One sample yielded the 12 T cell receptor beta chains listed below, sequenced in a study of cytomegalovirus exposure and HLA in healthy donors (TCRdb year 2017). Library construction relied on the immunoSEQ multiplex PCR assay. For the multiplex PCR, a mixture combining 60 forward primers for TCR Vbeta segments and 13 reverse primers for TCR Jbeta segments was used. TCRdb stores this immuneACCESS table with in-frame sequences only. Part of the clones is absent; in the studies checked, under half of the shortfall reflects unresolved V genes, and no reason is known for the rest. The table for this sample lists roughly 90,000 clones; roughly 83% of them were counted only once. The ten largest clones represent about 2.1% of the sample. The material sequenced was PBMCs. These receptors all come from a young man in good health and CMV-seronegative.

This chain links TRBV18 with TRBJ2-1; 10 positions match TRBD2. J lost 5 bases, V lost 5 bases, and 6 bases had no gene match. CDR3 length: 15 amino acids. Germline CDR1 KGHSH, CDR2 LQKENI. Here the CDR3 DNA reads TGTGCCAGCTCATTCACTAGCGGGGTGAACAATGAGCAGTTCTTC. As protein: CASSFTSGVNNEQFF.

The rearrangement uses TRBV10-1 and TRBJ1-1, with TRBD1 identical over 8 bases. Trimming removed 0 bases from V and 1 base from J; junction bases left unmatched: 1. Germline CDR1 reads WNHNN; CDR2 reads SYGVQD (reference sequence). This CDR3 contains 15 residues. The CDR3 region is CASSESGTGNTEAFF. CDR3 DNA sequence: TGCGCCAGCAGTGAGTCTGGGACAGGGAACACTGAAGCTTTCTTT.

This chain uses TRBV29-1 with TRBJ2-3; D is possibly TRBD1 (5 bases). Germline lookup yields CDR1 SQVTM and CDR2 ANQGSEA. Trimming took off 5 bases at V and 5 bases at J, with 20 bases between the two ends. This CDR3 comprises 15 residues. CDR3 sequence reads: CSVQQYGADRDTQYF. In nucleotides, the CDR3 is TGCAGCGTTCAGCAATATGGGGCCGACAGAGATACGCAGTATTTT.

The rearrangement joins TRBV6-6 to TRBJ2-7, with TRBD2 matching 8 bases. The CDR3 length is 14 residues. Trimming removed 2 bases from V and 5 bases from J; junction bases left unmatched: 5. Germline V CDR1 and CDR2: MNHNY, SVGAGI (reference sequence). CDR3 amino acids: CASSYVAGGNEQYF. CDR3 sequence (DNA): TGTGCCAGCAGTTACGTGGCGGGAGGTAACGAGCAGTACTTC.

The rearrangement links TRBV6-5 to TRBJ1-5; D remains ambiguous. Trimming cost V 6 bases and J 3 bases, with 9 bases left between them. Germline assignment: CDR1 MNHEY and CDR2 SVGAGI. The CDR3 extends over 13 amino acids. CDR3 nucleotide sequence: TGTGCCAGCAGCCACAGTTACAATCAGCCCCAGCATTTT. Its protein is CASSHSYNQPQHF.

The CDR3 here is CASSQEGGLKYEQYF. The CDR3, as DNA: TGCGCCAGCAGCCAAGAGGGGGGACTTAAGTACGAGCAGTACTTC. The chain has TRBV4-1 and TRBJ2-7; TRBD2 might be the D (6 bases). The CDR3 totals 15 residues. The V and J ends lost 0 bases and 4 bases respectively, with 13 bases between them. Germline CDR1 and CDR2: MGHRA and YSYEKL.

The V gene is TRBV19, the J gene TRBJ2-7; D gene unclear. CDR3 length: 13 residues. The germline V gene has CDR1 LNHDA and CDR2 SQIVND (reference sequence). V lost 5 bases and J 0 bases, leaving 8 bases between the germline ends. CDR3 sequence (DNA): TGTGCCAGTAGTCCCGACACCTCCTACGAGCAGTACTTC. This gives the protein CASSPDTSYEQYF.

Regarding this clone: One end of the junction varies from germline; a read error may be responsible. The chain combines TRBV7-6 with TRBJ2-1, with 7 bases that match TRBD2. The CDR3 extends over 17 amino acids. Germline-derived CDR1 and CDR2 are SGHVS and FNYEAQ. The CDR3 sequence: CTSSLVSSGILGNEQFF. In DNA, the CDR3 is TGTACCAGCAGCTTAGTATCTAGCGGCATATTGGGGAATGAGCAGTTCTTC.

This sequence joins TRBV18 and TRBJ1-4, with 8 nucleotides matching TRBD1. The CDR3 has 15 residues. In germline, CDR1 is KGHSH, CDR2 LQKENI. Germline trimming cut 4 bases from V and 3 bases from J; bases unmatched to any gene: 4. CDR3 DNA sequence: TGTGCCAGCTCACTTAACAGGGGGGCTAATGAAAAACTGTTTTTT. This gives the protein CASSLNRGANEKLFF. The entire variable domain, with the rest obtained from reference TRBV18 and TRBJ1-4, is as follows: NAGVMQNPRHLVRRRGQEARLRCSPMKGHSHVYWYRQLPEEGLKFMVYLQKENIIDESGMPKERFSAEFPKEGPSILRIQQVVRGDSAAYFCASSLNRGANEKLFFGSGTQLSVL.

The chain links TRBV6-1 to TRBJ1-3, with 7 bases identical to TRBD1. The CDR3 totals 18 residues. In germline, CDR1 is MNHNS, CDR2 SASEGT. Unmatched junction bases numbered 12, after V lost 4 bases and J lost 0 bases. CDR3 nucleotides: TGTGCCAGCAGTGCCCTCTCCGGGACAGCCATCTCTGGAAACACCATATATTTT. It is translated as CASSALSGTAISGNTIYF.

This clone has only one observation. This chain joins TRBV6-1 and TRBJ2-7; 9 positions match TRBD2. This CDR3 has 14 amino acids. Germline CDR1 MNHNS, CDR2 SASEGT. V trimming: 5 bases; J trimming: 2 bases; junction bases outside the gene matches: 4. The DNA for the CDR3 is TGTGCCAGCAGTAAGCGGGAGGCCGCCTACGAGCAGTACTTC. Protein product: CASSKREAAYEQYF.

For this clone: The CDR3 end shows no conserved phenylalanine or tryptophan, and so a read error is likely. The chain combines TRBV4-1 with TRBJ1-1; 8 bases fit TRBD1. This CDR3 comprises 14 residues. After removal of 7 bases from V and 1 base from J, the junction contained 5 bases not matched to a gene. Germline lookup yields CDR1 MGHRA and CDR2 YSYEKL. The CDR3 DNA follows: TGCGCCAGCACCTCCAGGGGGCAGAACACTGAAGCTTTCGTT. Translating gives CASTSRGQNTEAFV.